This T cell receptor beta chain was profiled in a study of spatial heterogeneity in lung cancer. Study as a whole: Matched bulk RNA-seq provided a T cell module score, and TCR transcript counts in tumor regions correlated strongly with it. In raw reads, more than 8.5 appearances on average were recorded for each unique TCR and UMI combination.

One entry per CDR3 protein, called by TCRdb with MiXCR from the 5' RACE reads. The sample includes under 20,000 distinct CDR3 sequences, roughly 7% seen only once; the top ten take around a fifth. This clonotype showed up many times. What it binds is unknown. General observations from the study: Of tumor T cells, an estimated coverage of 6.5% to 7% was reached for alpha chains and roughly 12% for beta chains. Within tumors, counts of expanded alpha and beta TCRs tracked tumor mutation counts.

Time point reported: sample taken at primary tumor resection. Unsorted whole RNA from tumor, nontumor lung or frozen PBMC underwent sequencing. V gave up 6 bases and J gave up 7 bases, with 15 bases separating them. The CDR3 extends over 13 amino acids. The germline V gene encodes CDR1 MNHEY and CDR2 SVGAGI. This sequence originates from a female donor with early-stage non-small cell lung cancer. This material consisted of lung tumor tissue, taken at surgery. This chain uses TRBV6-5 with TRBJ1-1; D unclear. The CDR3 loop is CASSQGRALEAFF. CDR3 sequence (DNA): TGTGCCAGCAGCCAAGGCCGGGCTCTTGAAGCTTTCTTT.